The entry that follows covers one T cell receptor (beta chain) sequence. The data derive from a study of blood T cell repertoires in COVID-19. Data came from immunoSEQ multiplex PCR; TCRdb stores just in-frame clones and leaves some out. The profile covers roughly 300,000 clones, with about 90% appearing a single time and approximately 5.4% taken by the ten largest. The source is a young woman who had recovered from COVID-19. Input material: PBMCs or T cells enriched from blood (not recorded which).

The CDR3 region is CSATTGPSQYF. DNA of the CDR3: TGCAGTGCCACAACAGGGCCCTCGCAGTACTTC. V is TRBV20-1 and J is TRBJ2-7; a possible D gene is TRBD1 (6 bases). Between the trimmed V and J ends, which lost 6 bases and 9 bases, there was a span of 15 bases. There are 11 residues in the CDR3. The V gene's germline CDR1 is DFQATT and CDR2 SNEGSKA (reference sequence).